These T cell receptor beta chains were read from a single sample in a study of cytomegalovirus exposure and HLA in healthy donors. Data came from immunoSEQ multiplex PCR; TCRdb stores just in-frame clones and leaves some out. The data contain approximately 130,000 clones, approximately 87% of them singletons. Material: PBMCs. The receptors were gathered from a woman aged 30 to 39 in good health and CMV-seronegative. CDR3s include the opening cysteine and the closing phenylalanine or tryptophan.

CASQGVLYYGYTF,TRBJ1-2,TRBV10-3,13
CASSTQLGPSSYNEQFF,TRBJ2-1,TRBV7-9,17
CASSDGQGGLSEQYF,TRBJ2-7,TRBV6-1,15
CASSGGQGPHEQFF,TRBJ2-1,TRBV9,14
CASSLAPGGDMSTEAFF,TRBJ1-1,TRBV28,17
CASREGGTGEKLFF,TRBJ1-4,TRBV6-1,14
CASSQRTANRRDAEAFF,TRBJ1-1,TRBV28,17
CASSRGSHTFRDRSYEQYF,TRBJ2-7,TRBV28,19
CASRRDNNYGYTF,TRBJ1-2,TRBV28,13
CASSLRGTSGGAITDTQYF,TRBJ2-3,TRBV7-2,19
CASSYKGQGGNEQFF,TRBJ2-1,TRBV6-6,15
CATSRLPYSTEAFF,TRBJ1-1,TRBV15,14
CASIPWGQNTEAFF,TRBJ1-1,TRBV28,14
CASSLGVASGGEQFF,TRBJ2-1,TRBV5-1,15
CASRRQGSNSPLHF,TRBJ1-6,TRBV6-1,14
CASSQASGSSYEQYF,TRBJ2-7,TRBV4-2,15
CASSPAVQGSTDTQYF,TRBJ2-3,TRBV5-1,16
CASSLGLAGGEDTQYF,TRBJ2-3,TRBV7-6,16
CAGRREDDEQYF,-,TRBV30,12
CASSTTGGAEAFF,TRBJ1-1,TRBV11-2,13
CASSLTLSSFEAFF,TRBJ1-1,TRBV28,14
CAWSRSRTSGSTDTQYF,TRBJ2-3,TRBV30,17
CASSLSRGYYGYTF,TRBJ1-2,TRBV4-1,14
CASSLQGREKLFF,TRBJ1-4,TRBV7-2,13
CASSPLAGVSYNEQFF,TRBJ2-1,TRBV5-1,16
CASSKGRGSSYNEQFF,TRBJ2-1,TRBV21-1,16
CASSLGSSSYEQYF,TRBJ2-7,TRBV11-2,14
CASSLGREEGTYGYTF,TRBJ1-2,TRBV7-9,16
CASSPGAILNF,TRBJ2-7,TRBV11-2,11
CASSSLSGRRGNIQYF,TRBJ2-4,TRBV6-5,16
CASKPVGRSDQPQHF,TRBJ1-5,TRBV27,15
CASSFRDRMYYGYTF,TRBJ1-2,TRBV7-8,15
CASGQGASPAGYTF,TRBJ1-2,TRBV19,14
CASSSPGLASHWGIF,TRBJ2-7,TRBV5-8,15
CASSLSSLSGRARPSNEQFF,TRBJ2-1,TRBV27,20
CASSPGLAGVDEQFF,TRBJ2-1,TRBV5-1,15
CASRDPGQKYLNTEAFF,TRBJ1-1,TRBV2,17